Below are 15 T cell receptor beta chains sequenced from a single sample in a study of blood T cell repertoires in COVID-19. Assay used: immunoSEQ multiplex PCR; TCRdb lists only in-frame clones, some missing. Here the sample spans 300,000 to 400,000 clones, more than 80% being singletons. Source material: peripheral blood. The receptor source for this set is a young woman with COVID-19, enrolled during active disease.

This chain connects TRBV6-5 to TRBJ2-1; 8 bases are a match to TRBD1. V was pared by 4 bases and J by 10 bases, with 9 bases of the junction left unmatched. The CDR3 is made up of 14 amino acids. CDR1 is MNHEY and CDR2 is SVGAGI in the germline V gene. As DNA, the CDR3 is TGTGCCAGCAGTTTAGGGACAGGCTTCGGAGAGCAGTTCTTC. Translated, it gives CASSLGTGFGEQFF.

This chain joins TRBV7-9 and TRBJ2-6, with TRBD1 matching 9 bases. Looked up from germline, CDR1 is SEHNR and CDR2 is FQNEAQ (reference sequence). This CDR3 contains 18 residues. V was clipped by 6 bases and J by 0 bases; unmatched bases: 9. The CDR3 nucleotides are TGTGCCAGCAGAAAAACAGGGGGCCTAAGCTCTGGGGCCAACGTCCTGACTTTC. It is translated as CASRKTGGLSSGANVLTF.

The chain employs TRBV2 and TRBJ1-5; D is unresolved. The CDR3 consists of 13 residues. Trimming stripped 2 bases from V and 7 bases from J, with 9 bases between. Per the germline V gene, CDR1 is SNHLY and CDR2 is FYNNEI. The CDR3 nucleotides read TGTGCCAGCAGTGAACGCCAACTCCAGCCCCAGCATTTT. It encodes CASSERQLQPQHF.

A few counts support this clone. CDR3 sequence reads: CASSTWGLGVGDTQYF. The CDR3 DNA sequence: TGTGCCAGCAGTACCTGGGGACTGGGAGTCGGAGATACGCAGTATTTT. The chain is built from TRBV6-2 or TRBV6-3 and TRBJ2-3, with TRBD2 as a possible D gene (6 bases). Germline-derived CDR1 and CDR2 are MNHEY and SVGEGT. This CDR3 is built from 16 residues. V dropped 5 bases and J dropped 5 bases, with 20 bases sitting between them.

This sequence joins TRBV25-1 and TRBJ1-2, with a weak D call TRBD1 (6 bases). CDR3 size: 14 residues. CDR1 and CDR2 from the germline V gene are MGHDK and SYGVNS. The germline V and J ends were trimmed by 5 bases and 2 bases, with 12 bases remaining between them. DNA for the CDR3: TGTGCCAGCAGTAGACCGGGACACAACTATGGCTACACCTTC. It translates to CASSRPGHNYGYTF.

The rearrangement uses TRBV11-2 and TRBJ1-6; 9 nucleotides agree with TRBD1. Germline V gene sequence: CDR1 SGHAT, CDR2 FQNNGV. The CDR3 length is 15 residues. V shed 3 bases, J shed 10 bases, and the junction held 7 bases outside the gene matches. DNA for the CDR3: TGTGCCAGCAGCTTCCGACGGACAGGGGCCTCACCCCTCCACTTT. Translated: CASSFRRTGASPLHF.

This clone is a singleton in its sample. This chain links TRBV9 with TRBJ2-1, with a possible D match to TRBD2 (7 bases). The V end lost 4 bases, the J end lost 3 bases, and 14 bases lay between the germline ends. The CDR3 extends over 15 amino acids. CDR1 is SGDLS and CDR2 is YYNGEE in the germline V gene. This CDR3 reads CASSLEGGHYNEQFF. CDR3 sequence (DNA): TGTGCCAGCAGCCTAGAGGGGGGGCACTACAATGAGCAGTTCTTC.

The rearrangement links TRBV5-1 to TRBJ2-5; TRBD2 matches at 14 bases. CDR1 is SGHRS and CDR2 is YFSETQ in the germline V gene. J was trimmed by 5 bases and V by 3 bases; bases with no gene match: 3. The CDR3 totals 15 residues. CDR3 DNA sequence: TGCGCCAGCAGCTCAAGACTAGCGGGAGGGGAGACCCAGTACTTC. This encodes CASSSRLAGGETQYF.

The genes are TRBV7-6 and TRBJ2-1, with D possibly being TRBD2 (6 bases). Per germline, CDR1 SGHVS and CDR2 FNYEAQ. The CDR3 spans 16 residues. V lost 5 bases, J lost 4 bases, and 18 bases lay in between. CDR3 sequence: CASSTLRGTQYNEQFF. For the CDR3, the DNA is TGTGCCAGCAGCACCCTACGGGGGACGCAATACAATGAGCAGTTCTTC. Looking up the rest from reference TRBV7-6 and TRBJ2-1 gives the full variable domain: GAGVSQSPRYKVTKRGQDVALRCDPISGHVSLYWYRQALGQGPEFLTYFNYEAQQDKSGLPNDRFSAERPEGSISTLTIQRTEQRDSAMYRCASSTLRGTQYNEQFFGPGTRLTVL.

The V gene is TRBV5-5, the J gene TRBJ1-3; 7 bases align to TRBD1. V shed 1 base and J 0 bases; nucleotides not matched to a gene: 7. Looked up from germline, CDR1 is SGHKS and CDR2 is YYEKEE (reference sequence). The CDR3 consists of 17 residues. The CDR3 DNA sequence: TGTGCCAGCAGCTTGTCAACAGGGGAAGGCTCTGGAAACACCATATATTTT. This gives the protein CASSLSTGEGSGNTIYF. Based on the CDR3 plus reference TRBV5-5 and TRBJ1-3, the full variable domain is DAGVTQSPTHLIKTRGQQVTLRCSPISGHKSVSWYQQVLGQGPQFIFQYYEKEERGRGNFPDRFSARQFPNYSSELNVNALLLGDSALYLCASSLSTGEGSGNTIYFGEGSWLTVV.

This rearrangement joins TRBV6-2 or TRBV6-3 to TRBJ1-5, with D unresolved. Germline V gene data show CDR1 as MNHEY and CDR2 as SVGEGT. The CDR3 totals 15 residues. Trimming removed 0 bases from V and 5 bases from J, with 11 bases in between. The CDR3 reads CASSYSWQYDQPQHF. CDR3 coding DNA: TGTGCCAGCAGTTACTCTTGGCAGTACGATCAGCCCCAGCATTTT.

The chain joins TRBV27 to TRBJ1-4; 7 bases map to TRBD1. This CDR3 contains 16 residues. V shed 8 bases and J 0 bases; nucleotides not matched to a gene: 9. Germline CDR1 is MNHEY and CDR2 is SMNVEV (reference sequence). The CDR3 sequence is CASGKNQGATNEKLFF. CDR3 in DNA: TGTGCCAGCGGAAAAAATCAGGGGGCAACTAATGAAAAACTGTTTTTT.

Written as DNA, the CDR3 is TGTGCCAGCAGCGGTGACATTCTCTCTGGAAACACCATATATTTT. This codes for CASSGDILSGNTIYF. The chain couples TRBV6-5 to TRBJ1-3; no reliable D call. CDR3 size: 15 residues. CDR1 and CDR2 (germline): MNHEY, SVGAGI. The V and J ends lost 6 bases and 0 bases respectively, with 12 bases between them.

CDR3 in amino acids: CASSLYSFDTGELFF. As DNA, the CDR3 is TGTGCCAGCAGTTTATACTCTTTCGACACCGGGGAGCTGTTTTTT. The chain employs TRBV27 and TRBJ2-2; D is unclear. Germline CDR1 and CDR2: MNHEY and SMNVEV (reference sequence). Trimming took 1 base from V and 3 from J, leaving 9 bases between them. CDR3 length: 15 residues.

CDR3 DNA: TGTGCCAGCACCGGGGGGGAGATAGACACCATATATTTT. Translation gives CASTGGEIDTIYF. The J gene is TRBJ1-3, the V gene TRBV6-5, with D possibly matching TRBD1 (5 bases). The CDR3 is 13 residues long. Germline loops: CDR1 MNHEY, CDR2 SVGAGI. Trimming cost V 7 bases and J 8 bases, with 15 bases left between them.